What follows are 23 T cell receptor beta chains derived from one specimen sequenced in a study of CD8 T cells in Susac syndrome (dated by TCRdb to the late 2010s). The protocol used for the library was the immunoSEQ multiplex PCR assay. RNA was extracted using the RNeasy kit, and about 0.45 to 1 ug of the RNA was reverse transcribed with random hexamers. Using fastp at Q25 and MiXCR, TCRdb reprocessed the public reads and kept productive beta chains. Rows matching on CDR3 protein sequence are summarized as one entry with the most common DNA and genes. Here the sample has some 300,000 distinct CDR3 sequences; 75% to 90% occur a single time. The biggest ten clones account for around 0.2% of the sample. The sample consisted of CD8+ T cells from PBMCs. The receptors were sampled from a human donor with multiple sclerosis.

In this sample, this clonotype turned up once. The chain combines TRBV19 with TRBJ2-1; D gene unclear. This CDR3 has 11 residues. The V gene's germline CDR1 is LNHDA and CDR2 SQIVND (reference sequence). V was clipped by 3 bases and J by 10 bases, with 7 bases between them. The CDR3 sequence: CASSMSQEQFF. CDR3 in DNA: TGTGCCAGTAGTATGTCGCAGGAGCAGTTCTTC.

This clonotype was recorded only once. The CDR3 loop is CASSLAIGQEAPYEQYF. The CDR3 DNA sequence: TGTGCCAGCAGCTTAGCAATTGGACAGGAAGCCCCCTACGAGCAGTACTTC. The chain uses TRBV7-9 and TRBJ2-7; 7 bases match TRBD1. V was clipped by 0 bases and J by 2 bases; unmatched bases: 10. The germline V gene encodes CDR1 SEHNR and CDR2 FQNEAQ (reference sequence). The CDR3 contains 17 residues.

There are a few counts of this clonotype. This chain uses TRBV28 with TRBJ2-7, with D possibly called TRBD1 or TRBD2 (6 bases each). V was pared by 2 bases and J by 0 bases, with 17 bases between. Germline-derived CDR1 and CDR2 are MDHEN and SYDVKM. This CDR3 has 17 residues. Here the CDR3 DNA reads TGTGCCAGCAGTTTAGGCCACATGGGGGGCGCCTCCTACGAGCAGTACTTC. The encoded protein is CASSLGHMGGASYEQYF.

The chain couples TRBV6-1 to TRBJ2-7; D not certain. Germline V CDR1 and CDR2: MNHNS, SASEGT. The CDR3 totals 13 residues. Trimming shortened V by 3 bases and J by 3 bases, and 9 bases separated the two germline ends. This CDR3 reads CASSDRPDYEQYF. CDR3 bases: TGTGCCAGCAGTGACAGGCCGGACTACGAGCAGTACTTC.

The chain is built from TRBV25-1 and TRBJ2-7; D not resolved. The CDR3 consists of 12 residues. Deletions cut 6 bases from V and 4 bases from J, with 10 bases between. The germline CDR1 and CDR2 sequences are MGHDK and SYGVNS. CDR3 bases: TGTGCCAGCAGCAGGAAAATTTACGAGCAGTACTTC. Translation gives CASSRKIYEQYF.

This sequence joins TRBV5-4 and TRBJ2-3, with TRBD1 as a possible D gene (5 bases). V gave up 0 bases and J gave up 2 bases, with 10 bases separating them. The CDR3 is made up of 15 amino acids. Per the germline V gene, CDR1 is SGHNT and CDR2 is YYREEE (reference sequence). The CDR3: CASSLGTGITDTQYF. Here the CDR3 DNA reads TGTGCCAGCAGCTTGGGCACAGGAATCACAGATACGCAGTATTTT. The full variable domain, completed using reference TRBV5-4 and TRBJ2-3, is ETGVTQSPTHLIKTRGQQVTLRCSSQSGHNTVSWYQQALGQGPQFIFQYYREEENGRGNFPPRFSGLQFPNYSSELNVNALELDDSALYLCASSLGTGITDTQYFGPGTRLTVL.

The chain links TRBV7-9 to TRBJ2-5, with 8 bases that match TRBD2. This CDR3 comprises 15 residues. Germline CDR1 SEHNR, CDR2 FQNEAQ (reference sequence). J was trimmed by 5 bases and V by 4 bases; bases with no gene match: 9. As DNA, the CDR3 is TGTGCCAGCAGCTCAATCGGACTAGCAGACGAGACCCAGTACTTC. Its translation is CASSSIGLADETQYF.

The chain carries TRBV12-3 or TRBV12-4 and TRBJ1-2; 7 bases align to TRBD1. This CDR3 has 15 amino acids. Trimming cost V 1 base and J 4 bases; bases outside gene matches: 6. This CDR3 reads CASSLDRGGIYGYTF. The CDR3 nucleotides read TGTGCCAGCAGTTTAGACAGGGGCGGGATCTATGGCTACACCTTC.

CDR3 amino acids: CASSQVGSSTDTQYF. CDR3 bases: TGTGCCAGCAGCCAAGTGGGTAGCTCCACAGATACGCAGTATTTT. The chain recombines TRBV3-1 with TRBJ2-3; D is uncertain. The CDR3 has 15 amino acids. Trimming stripped 1 base from V and 2 bases from J, with 10 bases between. Germline V gene data show CDR1 as LGHDT and CDR2 as YNNKEL (reference sequence).

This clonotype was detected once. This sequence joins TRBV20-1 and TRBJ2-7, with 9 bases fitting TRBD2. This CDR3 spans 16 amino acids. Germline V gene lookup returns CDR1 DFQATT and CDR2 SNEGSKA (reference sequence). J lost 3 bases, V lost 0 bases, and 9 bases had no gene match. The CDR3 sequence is CSAREALAGLIYEQYF. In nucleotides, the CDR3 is TGCAGTGCTAGAGAGGCCCTAGCGGGATTGATCTACGAGCAGTACTTC.

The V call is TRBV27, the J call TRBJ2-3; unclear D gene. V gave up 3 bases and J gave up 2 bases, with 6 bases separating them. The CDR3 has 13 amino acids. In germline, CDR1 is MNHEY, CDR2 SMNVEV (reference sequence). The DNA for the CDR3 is TGTGCCAGCAGTTTCGCGATCACAGATACGCAGTATTTT. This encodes CASSFAITDTQYF.

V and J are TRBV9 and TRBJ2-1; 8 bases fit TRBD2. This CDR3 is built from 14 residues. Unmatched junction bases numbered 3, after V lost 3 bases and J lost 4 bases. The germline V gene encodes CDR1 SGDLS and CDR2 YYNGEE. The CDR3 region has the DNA TGTGCCAGCAGCGACGGGGGGGCTTACAATGAGCAGTTCTTC. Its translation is CASSDGGAYNEQFF.

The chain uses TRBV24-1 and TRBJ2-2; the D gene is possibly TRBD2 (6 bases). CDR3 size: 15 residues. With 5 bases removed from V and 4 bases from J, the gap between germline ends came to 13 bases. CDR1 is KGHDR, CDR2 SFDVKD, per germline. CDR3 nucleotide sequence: TGTGCCACCAGTGGTGACGGGGGAACCACCGGGGAGCTGTTTTTT. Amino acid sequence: CATSGDGGTTGELFF.

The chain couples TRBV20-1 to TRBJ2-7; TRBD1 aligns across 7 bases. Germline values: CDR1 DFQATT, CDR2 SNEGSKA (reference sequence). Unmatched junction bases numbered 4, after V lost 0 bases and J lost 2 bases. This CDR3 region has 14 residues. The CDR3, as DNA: TGCAGTGCTAGAGATCGGGACAGACCCTACGAGCAGTACTTC. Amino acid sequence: CSARDRDRPYEQYF.

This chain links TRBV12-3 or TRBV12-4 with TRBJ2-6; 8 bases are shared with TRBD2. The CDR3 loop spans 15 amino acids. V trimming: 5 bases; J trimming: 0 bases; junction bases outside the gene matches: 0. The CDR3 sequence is CASSSGSSGANVLTF. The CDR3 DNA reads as TGTGCCAGCAGTAGCGGGAGCTCTGGGGCCAACGTCCTGACTTTC.

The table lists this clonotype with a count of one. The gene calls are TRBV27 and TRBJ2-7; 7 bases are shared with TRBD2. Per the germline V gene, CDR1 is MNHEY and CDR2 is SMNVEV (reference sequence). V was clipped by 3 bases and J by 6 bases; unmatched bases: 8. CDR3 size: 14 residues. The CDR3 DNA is TGTGCCAGCAGTTTCGGCGGGAGAGCGTCCGAGCAGTACTTC. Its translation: CASSFGGRASEQYF.

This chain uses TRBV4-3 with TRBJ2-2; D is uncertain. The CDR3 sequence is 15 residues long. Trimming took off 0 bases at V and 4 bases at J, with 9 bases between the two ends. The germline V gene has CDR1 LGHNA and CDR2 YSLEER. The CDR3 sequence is CASSQDHSPTGELFF. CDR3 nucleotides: TGCGCCAGCAGCCAAGATCATTCACCCACCGGGGAGCTGTTTTTT.

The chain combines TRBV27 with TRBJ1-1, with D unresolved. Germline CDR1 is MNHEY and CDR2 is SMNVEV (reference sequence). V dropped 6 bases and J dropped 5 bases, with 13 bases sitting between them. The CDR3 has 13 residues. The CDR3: CASSITERTEAFF. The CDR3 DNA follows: TGTGCCAGCAGCATAACAGAGCGGACTGAAGCTTTCTTT.

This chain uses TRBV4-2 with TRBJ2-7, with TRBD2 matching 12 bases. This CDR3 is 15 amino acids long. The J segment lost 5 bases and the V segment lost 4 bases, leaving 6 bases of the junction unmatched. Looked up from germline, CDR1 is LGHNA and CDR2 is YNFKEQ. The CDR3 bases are TGTGCCAGCAGCCCATCTAGCGGGGGGGCGAACGAGCAGTACTTC. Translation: CASSPSSGGANEQYF.

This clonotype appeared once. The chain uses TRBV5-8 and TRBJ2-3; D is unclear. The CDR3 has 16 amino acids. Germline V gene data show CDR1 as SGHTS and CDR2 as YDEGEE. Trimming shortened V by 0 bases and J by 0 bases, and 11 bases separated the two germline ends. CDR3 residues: CASSLAARPSTDTQYF. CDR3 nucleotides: TGTGCCAGCAGCTTGGCCGCCAGGCCAAGCACAGATACGCAGTATTTT.

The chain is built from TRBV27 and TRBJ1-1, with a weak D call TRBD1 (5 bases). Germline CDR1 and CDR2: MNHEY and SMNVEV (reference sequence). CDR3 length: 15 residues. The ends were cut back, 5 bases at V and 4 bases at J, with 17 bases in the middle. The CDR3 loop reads CASSPLLRESTEAFF. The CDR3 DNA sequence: TGTGCCAGCAGTCCCCTCCTCAGGGAGAGCACTGAAGCTTTCTTT.

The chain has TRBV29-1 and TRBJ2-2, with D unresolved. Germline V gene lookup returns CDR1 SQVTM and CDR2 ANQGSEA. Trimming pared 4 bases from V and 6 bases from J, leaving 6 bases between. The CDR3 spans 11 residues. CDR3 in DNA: TGCAGCGTTGCGTCGTCCGGGGAGCTGTTTTTT. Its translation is CSVASSGELFF.

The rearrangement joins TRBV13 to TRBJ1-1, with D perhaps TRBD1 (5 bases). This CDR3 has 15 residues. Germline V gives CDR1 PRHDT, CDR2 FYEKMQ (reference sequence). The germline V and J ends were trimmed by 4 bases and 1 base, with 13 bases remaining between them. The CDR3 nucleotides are TGTGCCAGCAGCTCAGAGACAGAGTCGAACACTGAAGCTTTCTTT. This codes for CASSSETESNTEAFF.